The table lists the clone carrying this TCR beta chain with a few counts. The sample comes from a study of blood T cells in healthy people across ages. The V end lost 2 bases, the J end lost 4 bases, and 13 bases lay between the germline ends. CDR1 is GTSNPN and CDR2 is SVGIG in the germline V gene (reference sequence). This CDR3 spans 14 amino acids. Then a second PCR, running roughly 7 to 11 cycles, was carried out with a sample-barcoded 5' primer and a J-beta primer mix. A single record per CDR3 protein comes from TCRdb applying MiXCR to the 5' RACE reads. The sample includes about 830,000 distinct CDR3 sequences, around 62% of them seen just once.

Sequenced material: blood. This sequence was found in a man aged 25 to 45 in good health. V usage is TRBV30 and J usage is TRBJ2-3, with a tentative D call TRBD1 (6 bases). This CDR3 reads CAWSPGVEADTQYF. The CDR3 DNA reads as TGTGCCTGGAGTCCAGGGGTTGAAGCAGATACGCAGTATTTT.